Following are 16 T cell receptor beta chains from one sample sequenced in a study of vaccination and CD4 T cells after COVID-19. Regarding treatment: approximately 11-day PBMC culture with coronavirus spike peptide pools or control peptides (ViraFEST assay). Those CD4+ T cells from the unexposed donor predate the COVID-19 pandemic (2011-2018). Which antigens these TCRs recognize remains unknown. The study sequenced cultured CD4+ T cell DNA using the Oncomine TCR Beta short-read assay. The template was genomic DNA from cultured CD4+ T cells. Using its own MiXCR run on the PCR reads, TCRdb lists one record per CDR3 protein. The sample lists over 8,500 distinct CDR3 sequences, about 28% occurring once. Sequencing was performed on CD4+ T cells from blood, cultured in vitro. Receptors originate from a human donor in good health.

To note about this clonotype: The conserved closing phenylalanine or tryptophan is absent in this CDR3, likely reflecting a read error. V gene TRBV20-1 combines with J gene TRBJ2-5, with a weak D call TRBD2 (7 bases). Per the germline V gene, CDR1 is DFQATT and CDR2 is SNEGSKA (reference sequence). The V and J ends lost 3 bases and 2 bases respectively, with 16 bases between them. The CDR3 covers 15 residues. CDR3 sequence (DNA): TGCAGTGCTAGTCTCCCAAAGGGGGGGCAAGAGACCCAGTACATC. The encoded protein is CSASLPKGGQETQYI.

V gene TRBV2 combines with J gene TRBJ1-2, with D hard to call. V gave up 6 bases and J gave up 4 bases, with 12 bases separating them. The CDR3 loop spans 13 amino acids. The germline CDR1 and CDR2 sequences are SNHLY and FYNNEI. CDR3 nucleotide sequence: TGTGCCAGCAGGGCTGGAGGGAGCTATGGCTACACCTTC. This codes for CASRAGGSYGYTF.

There are a few counts of this clonotype. The chain's CDR3 is CSVGLAEETQYF. As DNA, the CDR3 is TGCAGCGTTGGACTAGCGGAAGAGACCCAGTACTTC. The J gene is TRBJ2-5, the V gene TRBV29-1; 9 bases map to TRBD2. Germline assignment: CDR1 SQVTM and CDR2 ANQGSEA. The CDR3 loop spans 12 amino acids. After removal of 4 bases from V and 3 bases from J, the junction contained 0 bases not matched to a gene.

This clonotype has a handful of counts. The V call is TRBV7-2, the J call TRBJ1-6, with D maybe TRBD1 (5 bases). Between the trimmed V and J ends, which lost 6 bases and 7 bases, there was a span of 16 bases. CDR3 length: 15 residues. Per the germline V gene, CDR1 is SGHTA and CDR2 is FQGNSA. The CDR3 protein is CASRPLGTSNSPLHF. In DNA form, the CDR3 reads TGTGCCAGCAGACCGCTGGGGACTTCAAATTCACCCCTCCACTTT.

The chain's CDR3 is CASSLRGSYEQYF. The CDR3 DNA sequence: TGTGCCAGCAGCTTGCGTGGCTCCTACGAGCAGTACTTC. The rearrangement uses TRBV5-4 and TRBJ2-7, with D unclear. CDR1 is SGHNT, CDR2 YYREEE, per germline (reference sequence). This CDR3 spans 13 amino acids. Trimming removed 1 base from V and 0 bases from J, with 5 bases in between.

The chain employs TRBV20-1 and TRBJ2-4, with TRBD2 as a possible D gene (5 bases). Germline lookup yields CDR1 DFQATT and CDR2 SNEGSKA (reference sequence). V was pared by 5 bases and J by 7 bases, with 24 bases between. The CDR3 sequence is 16 residues long. The CDR3 loop is CSAEGGRGSPRNIQYF. As DNA, the CDR3 is TGCAGTGCTGAGGGTGGGAGAGGATCTCCTAGGAACATTCAGTACTTC.

Of note for this clonotype: The junction differs from germline at one of its ends, possibly a read error. The chain couples TRBV25-1 to TRBJ2-2; perhaps TRBD2 as D (6 bases). The CDR3 has 16 residues. Germline loops: CDR1 MGHDK, CDR2 SYGVNS. This chain's CDR3 is CASSDPGLTNIGELFF. As DNA, the CDR3 is TGTGCCAGCAGTGACCCGGGACTTACGAACATCGGGGAGCTGTTTTTT.

The rearrangement uses TRBV14 and TRBJ1-2; D is possibly TRBD1 (6 bases). Germline V gene lookup returns CDR1 SGHDN and CDR2 FVKESK. The V end lost 6 bases, the J end lost 6 bases, and 20 bases lay between the germline ends. The CDR3 totals 15 residues. CDR3 protein: CASRVTGATFHGYTF. The CDR3 bases are TGTGCCAGCAGAGTGACAGGAGCCACATTCCATGGCTACACCTTC.

J is TRBJ2-7 and V is TRBV15, with D possibly matching TRBD1 (6 bases). V lost 1 base and J 5 bases, leaving 12 bases between the germline ends. The CDR3 is made up of 14 amino acids. CDR1 is LNHNV, CDR2 YYDKDF, per germline (reference sequence). In DNA form, the CDR3 reads TGTGCCACCAGCAGAGTAAATTACAGGGACGAGCAGTACTTC. Amino acids: CATSRVNYRDEQYF.

The chain employs TRBV6-2 or TRBV6-3 and TRBJ2-2; 10 nucleotides agree with TRBD1. Germline CDR1 MNHEY, CDR2 SVGEGT. V gave up 2 bases and J gave up 8 bases; unmatched junction bases: 5. CDR3 length: 15 amino acids. The DNA for the CDR3 is TGTGCCAGCAGTTACCTGGGACAGGGGACAGGGGAGCTGTTTTTT. Translation gives CASSYLGQGTGELFF.

V usage is TRBV28 and J usage is TRBJ2-3; D is possibly TRBD2 (5 bases). Between the trimmed V and J ends, which lost 6 bases and 2 bases, there was a span of 15 bases. The germline gives CDR1 MDHEN, CDR2 SYDVKM. There are 15 residues in the CDR3. The CDR3 protein is CASSRLTSSTDTQYF. For the CDR3, the DNA is TGTGCCAGCAGCCGATTAACTAGTTCCACAGATACGCAGTATTTT.

As concerns this clonotype: One end of the junction is discordant with germline, which a read error may explain. The rearrangement joins TRBV5-4 to TRBJ1-1, with TRBD1 matching over 12 bases. This CDR3 region has 17 residues. Looked up from germline, CDR1 is SGHNT and CDR2 is YYREEE (reference sequence). As DNA, the CDR3 is TGTGCCAACAGCTTGGGGGGACAGGGGGCAAGGAACACTGAAGCTTTCTTT. It encodes CANSLGGQGARNTEAFF. Filled out from reference TRBV5-4 and TRBJ1-1, the complete variable domain reads ETGVTQSPTHLIKTRGQQVTLRCSSQSGHNTVSWYQQALGQGPQFIFQYYREEENGRGNFPPRFSGLQFPNYSSELNVNALELDDSALYLCANSLGGQGARNTEAFFGQGTRLTVV.

The rearrangement links TRBV20-1 to TRBJ2-1, with 9 bases that match TRBD2. Germline V gives CDR1 DFQATT, CDR2 SNEGSKA (reference sequence). V was clipped by 5 bases and J by 0 bases; unmatched bases: 11. The CDR3 spans 17 residues. The CDR3: CSAPAPLAGSSYNEQFF. The CDR3 DNA reads TGCAGTGCTCCGGCCCCCCTAGCGGGGAGCTCCTACAATGAGCAGTTCTTC.

In DNA, the CDR3 is TGTGCCAGCAGCCTAGCGGTTGGGCCGAACACCGGGGAGCTGTTTTTT. Protein sequence: CASSLAVGPNTGELFF. The chain employs TRBV7-3 and TRBJ2-2, with TRBD2 matching over 7 bases. Germline V gene lookup returns CDR1 SGHTA and CDR2 FQGTGA. With 5 bases clipped from V and 0 bases from J, the junction kept 6 bases outside the gene matches. CDR3 length: 16 residues.

The chain uses TRBV27 and TRBJ1-2; D is uncertain. V lost 2 bases, J lost 4 bases, and 8 bases lay in between. The CDR3 totals 13 residues. Germline loops: CDR1 MNHEY, CDR2 SMNVEV (reference sequence). CDR3 sequence (DNA): TGTGCCAGCAGTTTAGGCAGGCTCTATGGCTACACCTTC. This sequence encodes CASSLGRLYGYTF.

Points on this clonotype: In this CDR3 the conserved last residue, phenylalanine or tryptophan, is missing, so a read error is likely. The chain uses TRBV7-2 and TRBJ2-5; a weak D match, TRBD2 (5 bases). The germline CDR1 and CDR2 sequences are SGHTA and FQGNSA. V was cut by 3 bases and J by 5 bases, with 16 bases left in between. The CDR3 covers 15 residues. This chain's CDR3 is CASSFGPPRGETQYY. As DNA, the CDR3 is TGTGCCAGCAGCTTTGGTCCGCCCCGAGGGGAGACCCAGTACTAC.